These T cell receptor beta chains were read from a single sample in a study of early T cells in non-severe SARS-CoV-2 infection. MiXCR was run by TCRdb on the 5' RACE reads, yielding one entry per CDR3 protein. The table records some 80,000 distinct CDR3 sequences, 5% of them present only once. Here the sequenced sample was whole blood, taken at baseline. These receptors all come from an adult who was a healthcare worker with PCR-confirmed SARS-CoV-2 infection or an uninfected control (not recorded which). Each CDR3 is given with its conserved first and last residue. The D gene is left open where the match is weak. Expanded clones are given a class, and other clones once, few, many or no size at all.

d_call,clone_size,j_call,v_call,cdr3_aa,cdr3_nt
.,.,TRBJ2-7,TRBV18,CASSARASSYEQYF,TGTGCCAGCTCCGCGCGGGCGAGTTCCTACGAGCAGTACTTC
.,few,TRBJ1-2,TRBV20-1,CSARAIWPGTFLYGYTF,TGCAGTGCTAGAGCAATTTGGCCCGGGACATTTCTCTATGGCTACACCTTC
.,few,TRBJ2-3,TRBV12-3/TRBV12-4,CASTSGGTDTQYF,TGTGCCAGCACCTCCGGCGGGACAGATACGCAGTATTTT
.,few,TRBJ2-1,TRBV27,CASSPGTPGHEQFF,TGTGCCAGCAGTCCCGGGACTCCAGGGCATGAGCAGTTCTTC
.,many,TRBJ1-1,TRBV27,CASSFRQFDTEAFF,TGTGCCAGCAGTTTTAGACAGTTCGACACTGAAGCTTTCTTT
TRBD2,.,TRBJ2-3,TRBV11-3,CASSSGTSGSLDTQYF,TGTGCCAGCAGCTCCGGGACTAGCGGGAGTCTGGATACGCAGTATTTT
.,many,TRBJ1-5,TRBV12-5,CASGLVLQASNQPQHF,TGTGCTAGTGGTTTGGTACTACAGGCTAGCAATCAGCCCCAGCATTTT
.,many,TRBJ1-1,TRBV6-2/TRBV6-3,CAKGAGEDTEAFF,TGTGCAAAAGGGGCGGGGGAAGACACTGAAGCTTTCTTT
TRBD1,few,TRBJ1-4,TRBV6-6,CASSQTGAANEKLFF,TGTGCCAGCAGTCAGACAGGGGCGGCTAATGAAAAACTGTTTTTT
TRBD2,few,TRBJ2-2,TRBV11-1,CASERGRGYTGELFF,TGTGCCAGCGAACGCGGGAGAGGGTACACCGGGGAGCTGTTTTTT
.,few,TRBJ1-1,TRBV4-1,CASSQEPGNTEAFF,TGCGCCAGCAGCCAAGAGCCGGGAAACACTGAAGCTTTCTTT
TRBD2,many,TRBJ2-1,TRBV7-8,CASSLGSGRTYNEQFF,TGTGCCAGCAGCTTAGGGAGCGGGAGGACATACAATGAGCAGTTCTTC
.,.,TRBJ2-7,TRBV7-2,CASSPPGTSYEQYF,TGTGCCAGCAGCCCCCCAGGGACCTCCTACGAGCAGTACTTC
TRBD1,many,TRBJ2-7,TRBV24-1,CATSDRTGGNLYEQYF,TGTGCCACCAGTGACCGGACAGGGGGAAATCTCTACGAGCAGTACTTC
.,many,TRBJ2-2,TRBV9,CASREVSSGGELFF,TGTGCCAGCAGGGAAGTATCTTCCGGCGGGGAGCTGTTTTTT
TRBD1,few,TRBJ2-1,TRBV7-7,CASSPRTGSNEQFF,TGTGCCAGCAGCCCCCGGACAGGGTCAAATGAGCAGTTCTTC
TRBD1,.,TRBJ2-1,TRBV2,CANWTGVATNEQFF,TGTGCCAATTGGACAGGGGTTGCCACTAATGAGCAGTTCTTC
TRBD2,many,TRBJ2-7,TRBV19,CASSGRAYEQYF,TGTGCCAGTAGCGGGAGGGCCTACGAGCAGTACTTC
.,many,TRBJ2-3,TRBV6-1,CASSELWGGSGTQYF,TGTGCCAGCAGTGAACTTTGGGGAGGATCTGGTACGCAGTATTTT
TRBD1,.,TRBJ1-2,TRBV7-2,CASSLGQGSGGYTF,TGTGCCAGCAGCTTAGGACAGGGGAGTGGCGGCTACACCTTC
.,.,TRBJ2-7,TRBV20-1,CSARDWQGGSYEQYF,TGCAGTGCTAGAGATTGGCAGGGGGGCTCCTACGAGCAGTACTTC
TRBD1,.,TRBJ2-2,TRBV29-1,CSVPGQGFGTRTGELFF,TGCAGCGTTCCGGGACAGGGCTTCGGTACCCGGACCGGGGAGCTGTTTTTT
.,many,TRBJ2-2,TRBV2,CASIFLLTGELFF,TGTGCCAGCATCTTCCTCCTCACCGGGGAGCTGTTTTTT
.,.,TRBJ1-2,TRBV6-2/TRBV6-3,CASSGSSPGGYGYTF,TGTGCCAGCAGTGGATCCTCCCCGGGCGGCTATGGCTACACCTTC
TRBD2,many,TRBJ2-1,TRBV2,CASSEGTRSSYNEQFF,TGTGCCAGCAGTGAAGGGACTAGGAGCTCCTACAATGAGCAGTTCTTC
.,few,TRBJ1-1,TRBV6-1,CASSKPPGPEAFF,TGTGCCAGCAGCAAACCTCCGGGGCCTGAAGCTTTCTTT
TRBD2,many,TRBJ2-7,TRBV20-1,CSTAFGLAGEDEQYF,TGCAGTACCGCATTCGGACTAGCGGGAGAGGATGAGCAGTACTTC
.,few,TRBJ1-1,TRBV29-1,CSVEVQGRTEAFF,TGCAGCGTTGAAGTGCAGGGACGGACTGAAGCTTTCTTT
.,.,TRBJ2-3,TRBV12-3/TRBV12-4,CASSLAPDTQYF,TGTGCCAGCAGTTTAGCCCCAGATACGCAGTATTTT
TRBD2,many,TRBJ2-3,TRBV6-5,CASSRTSGSSRTDTQYF,TGTGCCAGCAGTAGGACTAGCGGGAGCTCTCGCACAGATACGCAGTATTTT
.,many,TRBJ1-2,TRBV6-2/TRBV6-3,CASSYEHVYGYTF,TGTGCCAGCAGTTACGAACACGTCTATGGCTACACCTTC
.,many,TRBJ2-3,TRBV27,CASSSAIRYDTQYF,TGTGCCAGCAGTTCGGCGATTCGGTACGATACGCAGTATTTT
TRBD2,.,TRBJ2-1,TRBV20-1,CSARDRSSGRRNEQFF,TGCAGTGCTAGAGATCGGAGTAGCGGGAGGCGGAATGAGCAGTTCTTC
.,few,TRBJ2-5,TRBV28,CASSFRRGSGPQETQYF,TGTGCCAGCAGTTTCCGCAGGGGTAGCGGTCCACAAGAGACCCAGTACTTC
.,many,TRBJ2-1,TRBV18,CASSPGWLAFHNEQFF,TGTGCCAGCTCACCAGGCTGGCTAGCGTTCCACAATGAGCAGTTCTTC
.,few,TRBJ2-2,TRBV5-4,CASSLPLTGELFF,TGTGCCAGCAGCTTGCCACTCACCGGGGAGCTGTTTTTT
.,many,TRBJ2-7,TRBV5-1,CASSQTLDEQYF,TGCGCCAGCAGCCAGACCTTGGACGAGCAGTACTTC
TRBD1,many,TRBJ2-7,TRBV20-1,CSAQGVTYEQYF,TGCAGTGCCCAGGGGGTGACCTACGAGCAGTACTTC
TRBD1,many,TRBJ1-1,TRBV20-1,CSARDRGPEAFF,TGCAGTGCCCGGGACAGGGGGCCTGAAGCTTTCTTT
TRBD2,few,TRBJ2-1,TRBV11-3,CASSLGVISGSYNEQFF,TGTGCCAGCAGCTTAGGGGTAATTAGCGGGAGCTACAATGAGCAGTTCTTC
.,.,TRBJ1-6,TRBV2,CASTSSYNSPLHF,TGTGCCAGCACCAGCTCCTATAATTCACCCCTCCACTTT
.,many,TRBJ1-1,TRBV19,CASTFGNTEAFF,TGTGCCAGTACTTTCGGGAACACTGAAGCTTTCTTT
.,few,TRBJ1-2,TRBV9,CASSVGGTGYTF,TGTGCCAGCAGCGTAGGGGGGACTGGCTACACCTTC
.,few,TRBJ1-4,TRBV6-5,CASSYLAANEKLFF,TGTGCCAGCAGTTACTTGGCGGCTAATGAAAAACTGTTTTTT
.,few,TRBJ2-1,TRBV27,CASNLRGGRHEQFF,TGTGCCAGCAACTTAAGGGGGGGCAGACATGAGCAGTTCTTC
.,few,TRBJ2-7,TRBV20-1,CSAPGQRGEQYF,TGCAGTGCCCCCGGCCAGAGGGGCGAGCAGTACTTC
.,.,TRBJ2-7,TRBV6-5,CASRTGLYEQYF,TGTGCCAGCAGGACAGGATTATACGAGCAGTACTTC
.,.,TRBJ2-1,TRBV5-1,CASSPEYNEQFF,TGCGCCAGCAGCCCGGAATACAATGAGCAGTTCTTC
TRBD1,.,TRBJ1-2,TRBV7-8,CASSLAPAGGPEKDGYTF,TGTGCCAGCAGCTTAGCCCCGGCAGGGGGCCCCGAAAAGGATGGCTACACCTTC
.,.,TRBJ2-7,TRBV4-1,CASSHPDRTPSEQYF,TGCGCCAGCAGCCACCCCGACCGAACCCCATCCGAGCAGTACTTC
.,few,TRBJ2-7,TRBV19,CASRIPGQGDYEQYF,TGTGCCAGTCGAATCCCGGGACAAGGCGATTACGAGCAGTACTTC
TRBD2,many,TRBJ2-3,TRBV7-9,CASSFGLAGYTDTQYF,TGTGCCAGCAGCTTCGGTCTAGCGGGCTACACAGATACGCAGTATTTT
.,many,TRBJ1-1,TRBV30,CAWSGARQAFF,TGTGCCTGGAGTGGGGCCCGGCAGGCTTTCTTT
TRBD2,.,TRBJ2-7,TRBV30,CAYQVAGTYEQYF,TGTGCCTACCAGGTAGCGGGGACCTACGAGCAGTACTTC
.,.,TRBJ2-7,TRBV20-1,CSTRRGQKQYF,TGCAGTACCCGACGTGGGCAAAAGCAGTACTTC
TRBD2,.,TRBJ2-3,TRBV5-4,CASSSASSGRPTDTQYF,TGTGCCAGCAGCTCGGCAAGTAGCGGGAGGCCGACAGATACGCAGTATTTT
.,.,TRBJ2-6,TRBV27,CASLGSGGAGANVLTF,TGTGCCAGCCTGGGGTCGGGGGGCGCTGGGGCCAACGTCCTGACTTTC
TRBD2,.,TRBJ2-1,TRBV6-5,CASCLSGRGYNEQFF,TGTGCCAGCTGCCTTAGCGGGAGGGGGTACAATGAGCAGTTCTTC